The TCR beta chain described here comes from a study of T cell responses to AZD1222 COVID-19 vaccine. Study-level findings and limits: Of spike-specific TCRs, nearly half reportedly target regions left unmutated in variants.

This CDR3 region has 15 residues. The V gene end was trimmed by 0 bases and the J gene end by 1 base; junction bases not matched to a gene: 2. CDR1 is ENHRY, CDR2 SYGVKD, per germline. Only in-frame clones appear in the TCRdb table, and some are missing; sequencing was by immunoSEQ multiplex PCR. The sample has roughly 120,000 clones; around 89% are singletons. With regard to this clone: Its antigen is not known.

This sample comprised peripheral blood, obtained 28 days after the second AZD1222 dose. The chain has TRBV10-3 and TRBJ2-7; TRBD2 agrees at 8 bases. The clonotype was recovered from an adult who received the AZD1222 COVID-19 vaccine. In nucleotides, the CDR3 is TGTGCCATCAGTGAGTCGACTAGCGTTTCCTACGAGCAGTACTTC. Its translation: CAISESTSVSYEQYF.